These 12 T cell receptor beta chains were sequenced from one sample in a study of cytomegalovirus exposure and HLA in healthy donors (dated by TCRdb to 2016 to 2017). Library preparation was by the immunoSEQ multiplex PCR assay. For the multiplex PCR, a mixture combining 60 forward primers for TCR Vbeta segments and 13 reverse primers for TCR Jbeta segments was used. TCRdb stores this immuneACCESS table with in-frame sequences only. Part of the clones is absent; in the studies checked, under half of the shortfall reflects unresolved V genes, and no reason is known for the rest. The sample has around 57,000 clones on record, 89% of them singletons. Less than 1.6% of the sample lies in the top ten. Sequencing was done on a sample of PBMCs. These receptors were taken from a man under 40 in good health and CMV-seropositive.

The gene calls are TRBV27 and TRBJ1-4; D ambiguous. Trimming took 6 bases from V and 0 from J, leaving 11 bases between them. The germline V gene has CDR1 MNHEY and CDR2 SMNVEV (reference sequence). CDR3 length: 15 residues. The CDR3 spells CASSPRGATNEKLFF. For the CDR3, the DNA is TGTGCCAGCAGCCCCCGGGGAGCAACTAATGAAAAACTGTTTTTT.

The chain combines TRBV30 with TRBJ1-1, with D unresolved. This CDR3 has 11 amino acids. Trimming removed 7 bases from V and 1 base from J, with 7 bases in between. Germline CDR1 and CDR2: GTSNPN and SVGIG (reference sequence). This CDR3 is CASTGNTEAFF. In DNA form, the CDR3 reads TGTGCCTCCACCGGGAACACTGAAGCTTTCTTT.

This chain connects TRBV2 to TRBJ2-7; 10 bases fit TRBD2. V trimming: 1 base; J trimming: 1 base; junction bases outside the gene matches: 1. This CDR3 contains 15 residues. Germline V CDR1 and CDR2: SNHLY, FYNNEI. CDR3 protein: CASSEERGGSYEQYF. The CDR3 DNA sequence: TGTGCCAGCAGTGAAGAGCGGGGGGGGTCCTACGAGCAGTACTTC.

The rearrangement uses TRBV2 and TRBJ2-1; 13 bases align to TRBD2. The CDR3 is 15 amino acids. Losses at the gene ends were 2 bases for V and 12 bases for J; bases not matched to a gene: 7. Germline V gives CDR1 SNHLY, CDR2 FYNNEI. The CDR3 protein is CASSERTSGSSGQFF. Here the CDR3 DNA reads TGTGCCAGCAGTGAAAGGACTAGCGGGAGCTCAGGGCAGTTCTTC.

The chain links TRBV7-9 to TRBJ2-1, with a weak D call TRBD1 (6 bases). V was pared by 6 bases and J by 10 bases, with 22 bases between. Germline loops: CDR1 SEHNR, CDR2 FQNEAQ (reference sequence). There are 15 residues in the CDR3. CDR3 in amino acids: CASSFVTGSAAEQFF. The CDR3 nucleotides are TGTGCCAGCAGTTTTGTCACAGGGAGCGCTGCAGAGCAGTTCTTC. The full variable domain, with the rest looked up from reference TRBV7-9 and TRBJ2-1, is DTGVSQNPRHKITKRGQNVTFRCDPISEHNRLYWYRQTLGQGPEFLTYFQNEAQLEKSRLLSDRFSAERPKGSFSTLEIQRTEQGDSAMYLCASSFVTGSAAEQFFGPGTRLTVL.

The chain uses TRBV28 and TRBJ1-2, with D possibly TRBD1 on 6 matching bases. The CDR3 spans 14 residues. CDR1 and CDR2 from the germline V gene are MDHEN and SYDVKM. V lost 1 base to trimming and J lost 6 bases, with 12 bases between them. CDR3 region: CASSLLWQGNGYTF. CDR3 DNA sequence: TGTGCCAGCAGTTTATTATGGCAGGGGAATGGCTACACCTTC.

This CDR3 is CASSPPDRVAETQYF. For the CDR3, the DNA is TGTGCCAGTAGTCCTCCGGACAGGGTAGCGGAGACCCAGTACTTC. V and J are TRBV19 and TRBJ2-5, with 8 bases fitting TRBD1. The trim removed 5 bases at V and 5 bases at J, leaving 10 bases unmatched. The CDR3 totals 15 residues. The germline V gene has CDR1 LNHDA and CDR2 SQIVND (reference sequence).

This CDR3 is CASSYPDSYEQYF. For the CDR3, the DNA is TGCGCCAGCAGCTACCCGGACAGCTACGAGCAGTACTTC. This chain joins TRBV5-1 and TRBJ2-7; a possible D gene is TRBD1 (6 bases). Germline V gene sequence: CDR1 SGHRS, CDR2 YFSETQ. V shed 3 bases and J shed 3 bases, with 10 bases lying between them. The CDR3 has 13 amino acids.

Points on this clone: An end of the junction does not agree with germline; a read error may underlie this. CDR3 protein: CASSLGLAGVGRNF. DNA of the CDR3: TGTGCCAGCAGCTTGGGGCTAGCGGGAGTTGGTAGAAACTTC. The chain uses TRBV5-4 and TRBJ2-7, with 10 bases fitting TRBD2. From germline, CDR1 is SGHNT and CDR2 YYREEE (reference sequence). The CDR3 extends over 14 amino acids.

The chain carries TRBV6-5 and TRBJ1-2; D gene ambiguous. Germline CDR1 reads MNHEY; CDR2 reads SVGAGI. The CDR3 length is 14 residues. Trimming cost V 2 bases and J 0 bases, with 7 bases left between them. CDR3 DNA sequence: TGTGCCAGCAGTTACCTGGCAGCTAACTATGGCTACACCTTC. Encoded protein: CASSYLAANYGYTF.

The chain employs TRBV7-9 and TRBJ2-5, with 9 bases identical to TRBD2. The CDR3 runs to 17 residues. The germline V gene has CDR1 SEHNR and CDR2 FQNEAQ (reference sequence). V lost 3 bases and J lost 5; bases outside the gene matches: 13. The chain's CDR3 is CASSLRSTREGRETQYF. The CDR3 nucleotides are TGTGCCAGCAGCTTGAGAAGTACGCGGGAGGGCCGGGAGACCCAGTACTTC.

This chain uses TRBV6-1 with TRBJ2-3, with D perhaps TRBD2 (5 bases). CDR1 is MNHNS, CDR2 SASEGT, per germline. The CDR3 contains 15 residues. Trimming stripped 5 bases from V and 2 bases from J, with 14 bases between. CDR3 protein: CASSPLRDLTDTQYF. CDR3 sequence (DNA): TGTGCCAGCAGTCCCCTGAGGGATCTCACAGATACGCAGTATTTT.